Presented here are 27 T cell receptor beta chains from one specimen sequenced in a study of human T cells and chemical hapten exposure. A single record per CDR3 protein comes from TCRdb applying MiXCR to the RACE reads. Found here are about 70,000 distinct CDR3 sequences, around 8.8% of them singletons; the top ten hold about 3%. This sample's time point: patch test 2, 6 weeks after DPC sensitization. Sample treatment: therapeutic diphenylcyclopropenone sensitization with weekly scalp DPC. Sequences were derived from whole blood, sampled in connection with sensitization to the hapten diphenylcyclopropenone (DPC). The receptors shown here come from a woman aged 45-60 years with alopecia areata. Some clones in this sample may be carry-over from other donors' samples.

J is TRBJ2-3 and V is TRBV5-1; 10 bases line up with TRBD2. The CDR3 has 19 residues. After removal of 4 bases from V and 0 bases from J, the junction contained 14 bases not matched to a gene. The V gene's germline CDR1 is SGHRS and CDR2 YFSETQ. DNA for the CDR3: TGCGCCAGCAGCCAAAGAGGGCTAGCGGGAGCGTCTAGCACAGATACGCAGTATTTT. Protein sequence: CASSQRGLAGASSTDTQYF.

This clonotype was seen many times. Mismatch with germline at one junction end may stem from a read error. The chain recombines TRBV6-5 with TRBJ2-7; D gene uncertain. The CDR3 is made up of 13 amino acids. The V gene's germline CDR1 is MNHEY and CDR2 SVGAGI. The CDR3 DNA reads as TGTGCCAGCAGTTACCCGGGTTCCTTCGAGCAGTACTTC. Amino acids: CASSYPGSFEQYF.

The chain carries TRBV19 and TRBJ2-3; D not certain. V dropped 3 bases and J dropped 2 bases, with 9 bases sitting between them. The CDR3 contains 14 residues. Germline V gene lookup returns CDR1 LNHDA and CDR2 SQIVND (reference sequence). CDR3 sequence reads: CASSIILTTDTQYF. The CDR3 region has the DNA TGTGCCAGTAGTATCATACTAACCACAGATACGCAGTATTTT.

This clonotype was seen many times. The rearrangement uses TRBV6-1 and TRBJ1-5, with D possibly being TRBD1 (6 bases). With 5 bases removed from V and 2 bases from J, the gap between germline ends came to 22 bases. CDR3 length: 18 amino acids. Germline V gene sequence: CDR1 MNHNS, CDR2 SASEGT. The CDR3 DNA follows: TGTGCCAGCAGTAAATACGGCTCGGGGGCCGGGGGCAATCAGCCCCAGCATTTT. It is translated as CASSKYGSGAGGNQPQHF.

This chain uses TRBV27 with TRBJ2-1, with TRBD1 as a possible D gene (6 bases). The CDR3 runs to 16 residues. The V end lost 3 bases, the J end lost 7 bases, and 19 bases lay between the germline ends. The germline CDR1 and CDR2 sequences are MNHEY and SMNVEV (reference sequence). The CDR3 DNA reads TGTGCCAGCAGTTTTCTACCGACAGGTGCGAGAAATGAGCAGTTCTTC. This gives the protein CASSFLPTGARNEQFF.

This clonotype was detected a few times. CDR3 bases: TGTGCCAGCAGTTCCCAGGAGGGGGGCGGTGAAAAACTGTTTTTT. Translation: CASSSQEGGGEKLFF. The rearrangement links TRBV27 to TRBJ1-4, with a tentative D call TRBD1 (6 bases). Germline-derived CDR1 and CDR2 are MNHEY and SMNVEV (reference sequence). The V end was cut by 4 bases, the J end by 7 bases, with 16 bases between. This CDR3 is 15 amino acids long.

CDR3 sequence: CAQNQRASNTGELFF. CDR3 nucleotides: TGTGCCCAAAATCAACGGGCCTCGAACACCGGGGAGCTGTTTTTT. The chain carries TRBV24-1 and TRBJ2-2; no clear D gene. V was trimmed by 12 bases and J by 0 bases, leaving 16 bases between them. The CDR3 sequence is 15 residues long. The germline V gene encodes CDR1 KGHDR and CDR2 SFDVKD.

The CDR3 sequence: CATSREERTGWSGNTIYF. In DNA, the CDR3 is TGTGCCACCAGCAGAGAAGAGAGGACAGGGTGGTCTGGAAACACCATATATTTT. This chain links TRBV15 with TRBJ1-3, with 8 bases identical to TRBD1. V lost 0 bases and J lost 1; bases outside the gene matches: 8. The CDR3 is 18 residues long. In germline, CDR1 is LNHNV, CDR2 YYDKDF (reference sequence).

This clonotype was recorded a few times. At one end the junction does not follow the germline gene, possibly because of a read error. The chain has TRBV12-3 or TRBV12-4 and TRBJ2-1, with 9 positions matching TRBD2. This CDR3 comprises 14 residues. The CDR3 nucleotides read TGTGCCAGCAGTCTAGCGGGGAGTTACAATGAGCAGTTCTTC. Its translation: CASSLAGSYNEQFF.

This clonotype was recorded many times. CDR3 sequence: CASTDRAYTDTQYF. In DNA, the CDR3 is TGTGCCAGCACCGACAGGGCTTACACAGATACGCAGTATTTT. J is TRBJ2-3 and V is TRBV12-3 or TRBV12-4; 7 bases are a match to TRBD1. The CDR3 runs 14 residues. V lost 7 bases and J lost 2; bases outside the gene matches: 6.

CDR3 coding DNA: TGTGCCAGCACAGGGGCAGATACGCAGTATTTT. As protein: CASTGADTQYF. The gene calls are TRBV12-3 or TRBV12-4 and TRBJ2-3, with D tentatively TRBD1 (6 bases). The CDR3 extends over 11 amino acids. The V and J ends lost 7 bases and 4 bases respectively, with 6 bases between them.

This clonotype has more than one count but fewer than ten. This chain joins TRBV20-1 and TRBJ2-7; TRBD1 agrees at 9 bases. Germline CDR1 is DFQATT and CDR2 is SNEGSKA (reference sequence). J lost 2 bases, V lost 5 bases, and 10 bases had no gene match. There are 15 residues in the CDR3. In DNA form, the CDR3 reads TGCAGTGCTGGTTCCGGGACAGGGCCAACCTACGAGCAGTACTTC. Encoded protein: CSAGSGTGPTYEQYF.

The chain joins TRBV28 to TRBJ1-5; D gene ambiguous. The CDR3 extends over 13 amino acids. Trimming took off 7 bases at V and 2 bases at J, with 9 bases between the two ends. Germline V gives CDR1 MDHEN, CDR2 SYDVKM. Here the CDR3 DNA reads TGTGCCAGCAACCCGGCTGGCAATCAGCCCCAGCATTTT. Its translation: CASNPAGNQPQHF.

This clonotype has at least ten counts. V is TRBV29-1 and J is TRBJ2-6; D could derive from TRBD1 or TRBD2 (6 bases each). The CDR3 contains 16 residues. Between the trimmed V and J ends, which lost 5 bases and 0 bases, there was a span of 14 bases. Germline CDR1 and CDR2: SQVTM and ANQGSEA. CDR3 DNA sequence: TGCAGCGTTTCGGGGGTAGGGGGCTCTGGGGCCAACGTCCTGACTTTC. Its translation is CSVSGVGGSGANVLTF. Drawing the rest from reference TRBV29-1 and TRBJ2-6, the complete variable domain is SAVISQKPSRDICQRGTSLTIQCQVDSQVTMMFWYRQQPGQSLTLIATANQGSEATYESGFVIDKFPISRPNLTFSTLTVSNMSPEDSSIYLCSVSGVGGSGANVLTFGAGSRLTVL.

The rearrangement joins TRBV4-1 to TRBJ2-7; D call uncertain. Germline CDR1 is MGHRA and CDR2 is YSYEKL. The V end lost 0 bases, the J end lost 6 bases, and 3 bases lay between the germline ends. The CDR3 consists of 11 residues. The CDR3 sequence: CASSQDGEQYF. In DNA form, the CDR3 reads TGCGCCAGCAGCCAAGATGGCGAGCAGTACTTC.

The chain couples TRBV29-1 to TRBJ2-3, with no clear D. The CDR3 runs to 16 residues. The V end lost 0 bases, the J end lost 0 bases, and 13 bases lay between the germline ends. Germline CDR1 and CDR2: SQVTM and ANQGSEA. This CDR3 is CSVEDRWKTSTDTQYF. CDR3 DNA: TGCAGCGTTGAAGATCGATGGAAAACTAGCACAGATACGCAGTATTTT.

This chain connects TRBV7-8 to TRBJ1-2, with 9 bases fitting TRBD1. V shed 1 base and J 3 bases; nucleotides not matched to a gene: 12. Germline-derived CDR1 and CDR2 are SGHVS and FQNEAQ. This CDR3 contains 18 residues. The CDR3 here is CASSLDGTGNKDDYGYTF. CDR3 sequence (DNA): TGTGCCAGCAGCTTAGATGGGACAGGGAATAAAGATGACTATGGCTACACCTTC. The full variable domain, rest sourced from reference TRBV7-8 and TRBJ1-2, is GAGVSQSPRYKVAKRGQDVALRCDPISGHVSLFWYQQALGQGPEFLTYFQNEAQLDKSGLPSDRFFAERPEGSVSTLKIQRTQQEDSAVYLCASSLDGTGNKDDYGYTFGSGTRLTVV.

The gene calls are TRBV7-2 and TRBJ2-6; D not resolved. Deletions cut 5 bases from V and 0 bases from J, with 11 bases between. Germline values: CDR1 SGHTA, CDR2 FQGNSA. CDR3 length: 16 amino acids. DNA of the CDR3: TGTGCCAGCAGCCCTCAGACGGGCTCTGGGGCCAACGTCCTGACTTTC. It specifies CASSPQTGSGANVLTF.

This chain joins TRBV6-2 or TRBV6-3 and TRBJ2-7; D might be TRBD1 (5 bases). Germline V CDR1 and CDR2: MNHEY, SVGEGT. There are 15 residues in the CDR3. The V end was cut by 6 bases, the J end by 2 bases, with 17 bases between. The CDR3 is CASSRLRQRAYEQYF. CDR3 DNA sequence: TGTGCCAGCAGCCGCCTCCGACAGCGAGCCTACGAGCAGTACTTC.

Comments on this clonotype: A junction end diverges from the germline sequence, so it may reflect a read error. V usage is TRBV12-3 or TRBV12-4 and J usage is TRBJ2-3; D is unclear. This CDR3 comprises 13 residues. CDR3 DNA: TGTTCCAGCAACCAGGTCAGCACAGATACGCAGTATTTT. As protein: CSSNQVSTDTQYF.

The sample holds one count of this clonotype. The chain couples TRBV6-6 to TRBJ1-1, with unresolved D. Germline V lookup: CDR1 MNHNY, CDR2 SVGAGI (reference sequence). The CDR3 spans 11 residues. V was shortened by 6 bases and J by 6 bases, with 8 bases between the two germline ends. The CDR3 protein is CASSSSAEAFF. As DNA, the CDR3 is TGTGCCAGCAGCAGTTCCGCTGAAGCTTTCTTT.

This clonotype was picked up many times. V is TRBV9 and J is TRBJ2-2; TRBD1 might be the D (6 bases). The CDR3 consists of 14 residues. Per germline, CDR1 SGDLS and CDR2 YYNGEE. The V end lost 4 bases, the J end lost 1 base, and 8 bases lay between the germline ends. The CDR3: CASSPTGNTGELFF. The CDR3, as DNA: TGTGCCAGCAGCCCGACAGGGAACACCGGGGAGCTGTTTTTT.

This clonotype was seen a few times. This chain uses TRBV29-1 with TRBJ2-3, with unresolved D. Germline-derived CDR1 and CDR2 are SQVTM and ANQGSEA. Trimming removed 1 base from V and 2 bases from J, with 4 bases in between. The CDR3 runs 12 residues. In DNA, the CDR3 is TGCAGCGTTGAAGGGTCCACAGATACGCAGTATTTT. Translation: CSVEGSTDTQYF.

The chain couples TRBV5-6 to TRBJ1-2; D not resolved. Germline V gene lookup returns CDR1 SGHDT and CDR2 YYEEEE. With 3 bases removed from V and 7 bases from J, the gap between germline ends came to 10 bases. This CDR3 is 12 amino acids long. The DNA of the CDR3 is TGTGCCAGCAGCTCACTGATTGCTGGCTACACCTTC. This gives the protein CASSSLIAGYTF.

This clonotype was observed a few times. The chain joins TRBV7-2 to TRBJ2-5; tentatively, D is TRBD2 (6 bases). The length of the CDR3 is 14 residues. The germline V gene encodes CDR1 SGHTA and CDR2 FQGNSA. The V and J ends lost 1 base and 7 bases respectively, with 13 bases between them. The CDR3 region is CASSLDVRGGTQYF. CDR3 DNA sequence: TGTGCCAGCAGCTTAGATGTTAGGGGAGGGACCCAGTACTTC.

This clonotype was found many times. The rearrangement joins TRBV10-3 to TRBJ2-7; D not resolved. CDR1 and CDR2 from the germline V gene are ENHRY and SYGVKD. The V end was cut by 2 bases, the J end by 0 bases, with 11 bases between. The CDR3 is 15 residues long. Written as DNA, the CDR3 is TGTGCCATCAGTGAGCGGCAGGCGGTCTCCTACGAGCAGTACTTC. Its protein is CAISERQAVSYEQYF.

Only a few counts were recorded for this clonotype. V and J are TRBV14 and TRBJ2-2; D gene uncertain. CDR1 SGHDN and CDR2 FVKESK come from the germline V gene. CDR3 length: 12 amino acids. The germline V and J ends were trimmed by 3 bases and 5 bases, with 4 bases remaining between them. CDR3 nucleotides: TGTGCCAGCAGCCACGAGACCGGGGAGCTGTTTTTT. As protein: CASSHETGELFF.